This passage covers 7 T cell receptor beta chains from one sample sequenced in a study of response to subunit inactivated influenza vaccine. From the RT-PCR reads, TCRdb called clonotypes with MiXCR, one entry per CDR3 protein. The profile shows 600,000 to 700,000 distinct CDR3 sequences, 14% of them singletons. The sample was PBMCs from blood, taken 14 to 15 days before vaccination. The origin of the receptors is a man in his forties or fifties who received an inactivated influenza vaccine.

This clonotype was seen once. The junction departs from germline at one end; a sequencing error may be responsible. The V gene is TRBV9, the J gene TRBJ2-5; D assignment may be TRBD1 or TRBD2 (5 bases each). The CDR3 is 16 residues long. Germline V CDR1 and CDR2: SGDLS, YYNGEE. The CDR3 loop is CAGSVATALGEETQYF. For the CDR3, the DNA is TGTGCCGGCAGCGTAGCTACGGCACTAGGGGAAGAGACCCAGTACTTC.

V and J are TRBV7-2 and TRBJ1-5, with D tentatively TRBD1 (5 bases). The CDR3 runs 13 residues. V lost 7 bases and J lost 6, with 13 bases in between. Germline V CDR1 and CDR2: SGHTA, FQGNSA. CDR3 coding DNA: TGTGCCAGCACCGAGCAGGGTGGTCAGCCCCAGCATTTT. This translates into CASTEQGGQPQHF.

This clonotype occurred a few times. CDR3 residues: CSARDPQVPNEKLFF. CDR3 nucleotide sequence: TGCAGTGCTAGAGATCCTCAGGTTCCTAATGAAAAACTGTTTTTT. The rearrangement joins TRBV20-1 to TRBJ1-4; D unresolved. The germline gives CDR1 DFQATT, CDR2 SNEGSKA (reference sequence). Trimming left V 0 bases short and J 3 bases short, with 11 bases between. This CDR3 contains 15 residues.

This clonotype was detected ten times or more. This chain uses TRBV18 with TRBJ2-6, with a possible D match to TRBD2 (5 bases). This CDR3 contains 15 residues. Germline V CDR1 and CDR2: KGHSH, LQKENI. V lost 3 bases to trimming and J lost 0 bases, with 6 bases between them. CDR3 region: CASSPRGSGANVLTF. CDR3 bases: TGTGCCAGCTCACCCCGGGGCTCTGGGGCCAACGTCCTGACTTTC.

This clonotype came up many times. The chain recombines TRBV28 with TRBJ1-1, with TRBD1 identical over 7 bases. The CDR3 totals 14 residues. CDR1 and CDR2 from the germline V gene are MDHEN and SYDVKM. The V gene end was trimmed by 5 bases and the J gene end by 4 bases; junction bases not matched to a gene: 7. The CDR3 DNA follows: TGTGCCAGCAGTCAACAGGGGCCCCGCACTGAAGCTTTCTTT. Translated: CASSQQGPRTEAFF.

This clonotype came up a few times. The V and J genes are TRBV5-1 and TRBJ2-3; TRBD1 aligns across 7 bases. The CDR3 sequence is 14 residues long. Per the germline V gene, CDR1 is SGHRS and CDR2 is YFSETQ. The V segment lost 4 bases and the J segment 3 bases; nucleotides outside the gene matches: 5. The CDR3 sequence: CASSIGTATDTQYF. In DNA form, the CDR3 reads TGCGCCAGCAGCATAGGGACAGCGACAGATACGCAGTATTTT.

In its sample, this clonotype was seen a few times. The chain has TRBV24-1 and TRBJ1-5, with D unclear. The CDR3 extends over 13 amino acids. V was shortened by 5 bases and J by 6 bases, with 10 bases between the two germline ends. From germline, CDR1 is KGHDR and CDR2 SFDVKD. The chain's CDR3 is CATSARPGQPQHF. For the CDR3, the DNA is TGTGCCACCAGTGCCCGACCTGGTCAGCCCCAGCATTTT.